The clone carrying this TCR beta chain occurred many times. Its antigen is unidentified. This entry belongs to a study of human T cells and chemical hapten exposure. Trimming took 2 bases from V and 0 from J, leaving 9 bases between them. The germline gives CDR1 SGHDT, CDR2 YYEEEE. The CDR3 totals 15 residues. Study-wide findings and caveats: Every donor had alopecia, and their immune response may therefore differ from healthy people's.

Time point indicated: patch test 2, 6 weeks after DPC sensitization. Stated treatment: therapeutic diphenylcyclopropenone sensitization with weekly scalp DPC. Blood was collected ahead of every patch test applied. Unfractionated whole blood was the source from which total RNA was extracted. In the authors' methods: A per-sample median of around 91,000 TCRs was observed, with counts ranging from roughly 23,224 to 700,000. TCRdb redid the calling of the RACE reads with MiXCR, one entry per CDR3 protein. The V and J calls, along with clone size, are taken from TCRdb and not from the paper's own processing. The data contain about 84,000 distinct CDR3 sequences, 8% to 13% of them singletons.

Sequenced material: whole blood, taken in connection with sensitization to the hapten diphenylcyclopropenone (DPC). The genes are TRBV5-6 and TRBJ2-1; D unresolved. The receptor was derived from a woman in her forties or fifties with alopecia areata. Some clones in this sample may be carry-over from other donors' samples. The CDR3 spells CASSFDWSSYNEQFF. CDR3 DNA sequence: TGTGCCAGCAGCTTCGACTGGAGCTCCTACAATGAGCAGTTCTTC. The full variable domain, in which reference TRBV5-6 and TRBJ2-1 provide the parts outside the CDR3, is DAGVTQSPTHLIKTRGQQVTLRCSPKSGHDTVSWYQQALGQGPQFIFQYYEEEERQRGNFPDRFSGHQFPNYSSELNVNALLLGDSALYLCASSFDWSSYNEQFFGPGTRLTVL.